Detailed here is one T cell receptor (beta chain). Its specificity is not known. This table comes from immunoSEQ multiplex PCR, and its TCRdb copy is limited to in-frame clones, with some not included. The table lists about 130,000 clones, just under 95% of them singletons. The data were taken from a study of cytomegalovirus exposure and HLA in healthy donors. Points from the study as a whole: Despite most TCR sequences being rare, some public TCRs occurred in many donors.

Per germline, CDR1 SGHRS and CDR2 YFSETQ. After removal of 1 base from V and 0 bases from J, the junction contained 2 bases not matched to a gene. The CDR3 is 17 residues long. Sequenced sample: PBMCs. This sequence was found in a woman under 30 in good health and CMV-seronegative. The gene calls are TRBV5-1 and TRBJ2-6; TRBD1 matches 9 bases. CDR3 region: CASSLTGGASGANVLTF. The DNA for the CDR3 is TGCGCCAGCAGCTTGACAGGGGGCGCCTCTGGGGCCAACGTCCTGACTTTC.